Shown below are 21 T cell receptor beta chains from a single sample sequenced in a study of blood T cell repertoires in COVID-19. Only in-frame clones appear in the TCRdb table, and some are missing; sequencing was by immunoSEQ multiplex PCR. This table holds nearly 250,000 clones, roughly 82% found once. The sequencing sample was made of PBMCs or T cells enriched from blood (not recorded which). The origin of the receptors is a woman aged 50 to 65 who had recovered from COVID-19.

This clone was seen more than once but under ten times. The chain couples TRBV4-1 to TRBJ1-2; TRBD1 matches at 7 bases. The CDR3 covers 13 residues. V lost 4 bases and J lost 4; bases outside the gene matches: 3. Germline V gene lookup returns CDR1 MGHRA and CDR2 YSYEKL. The CDR3 is CASSLGGVYGYTF. Here the CDR3 DNA reads TGCGCCAGCAGCCTAGGGGGCGTCTATGGCTACACCTTC.

This clone has just one count. The chain uses TRBV24-1 and TRBJ1-2; weak D call: TRBD1 (5 bases). Trimming left V 5 bases short and J 7 bases short, with 10 bases between. CDR1 and CDR2 (germline): KGHDR, SFDVKD. CDR3 size: 12 residues. Here the CDR3 DNA reads TGTGCCACCAGTGGGGGGGGTTTTGGCTACACCTTC. Its protein is CATSGGGFGYTF.

V usage is TRBV14 and J usage is TRBJ2-7; D is ambiguous. The V end lost 1 base, the J end lost 2 bases, and 15 bases lay between the germline ends. Germline assignment: CDR1 SGHDN and CDR2 FVKESK. This CDR3 region has 16 residues. The CDR3 sequence: CASSQGLGNRTYEQYF. The CDR3 region has the DNA TGTGCCAGCAGCCAAGGGCTGGGCAATCGGACCTACGAGCAGTACTTC. Filled out from reference TRBV14 and TRBJ2-7, the complete variable domain reads EAGVTQFPSHSVIEKGQTVTLRCDPISGHDNLYWYRRVMGKEIKFLLHFVKESKQDESGMPNNRFLAERTGGTYSTLKVQPAELEDSGVYFCASSQGLGNRTYEQYFGPGTRLTVT.

The chain employs TRBV4-1 and TRBJ2-5; 9 nucleotides align to TRBD1. Germline loops: CDR1 MGHRA, CDR2 YSYEKL. CDR3 length equals 15 residues. Trimming cost V 3 bases and J 5 bases; bases outside gene matches: 7. The CDR3 loop reads CASSHQQGAGETQYF. The CDR3 region has the DNA TGCGCCAGCAGCCATCAACAGGGGGCAGGGGAGACCCAGTACTTC.

This chain's CDR3 is CASSQARAGDYEQYF. The CDR3 nucleotides are TGCGCCAGCAGCCAAGCTCGGGCAGGGGACTACGAGCAGTACTTC. This sequence joins TRBV4-3 and TRBJ2-7; a possible D gene is TRBD1 (6 bases). Trimming left V 1 base short and J 3 bases short, with 13 bases between. CDR3 length: 15 residues. Per the germline V gene, CDR1 is LGHNA and CDR2 is YSLEER.

The V gene is TRBV6-2 or TRBV6-3, the J gene TRBJ1-2, with D hard to call. Germline CDR1 reads MNHEY; CDR2 reads SVGEGT. The V gene lost 4 bases and the J gene lost 4 bases, with 13 bases spanning the gap. The CDR3 sequence is 14 residues long. As DNA, the CDR3 is TGTGCCAGCAGTTCGACTTACGTGGGCTATGGCTACACCTTC. This gives the protein CASSSTYVGYGYTF.

The chain couples TRBV5-4 to TRBJ1-1, with D unclear. There are 15 residues in the CDR3. Trimming took off 1 base at V and 6 bases at J, with 16 bases between the two ends. Germline V gene lookup returns CDR1 SGHNT and CDR2 YYREEE (reference sequence). CDR3 in DNA: TGTGCCAGCAGCTTGCGGGATACTTTTGTCGCTGAAGCTTTCTTT. Residues: CASSLRDTFVAEAFF.

CDR3 sequence: CASRILPGIGGELFF. The CDR3 DNA reads TGTGCCAGCAGGATTCTTCCCGGGATAGGAGGGGAGCTGTTTTTT. The chain couples TRBV28 to TRBJ2-2; tentatively, D is TRBD2 (5 bases). Germline V lookup: CDR1 MDHEN, CDR2 SYDVKM. This CDR3 is 15 amino acids long. Between the trimmed V and J ends, which lost 6 bases and 8 bases, there was a span of 19 bases. Complete variable domain (other parts from reference TRBV28 and TRBJ2-2): DVKVTQSSRYLVKRTGEKVFLECVQDMDHENMFWYRQDPGLGLRLIYFSYDVKMKEKGDIPEGYSVSREKKERFSLILESASTNQTSMYLCASRILPGIGGELFFGEGSRLTVL.

The chain uses TRBV5-1 and TRBJ2-2, with D unclear. Germline CDR1 and CDR2: SGHRS and YFSETQ. The CDR3 runs to 14 residues. Trimming pared 0 bases from V and 1 base from J, leaving 4 bases between. The CDR3 loop reads CASSLVGNTGELFF. CDR3 DNA sequence: TGCGCCAGCAGCTTGGTCGGGAACACCGGGGAGCTGTTTTTT.

The rearrangement links TRBV7-3 to TRBJ2-1; the match to TRBD2 covers 10 bases. Germline-derived CDR1 and CDR2 are SGHTA and FQGTGA. The CDR3 totals 15 residues. Germline trimming cut 4 bases from V and 4 bases from J; bases unmatched to any gene: 4. The CDR3 DNA sequence: TGTGCCAGCAGCTCGACTAGCGGGCCGTACAATGAGCAGTTCTTC. Amino acids: CASSSTSGPYNEQFF.

This clone was seen a handful of times. The chain has TRBV2 and TRBJ2-5, with D possibly being TRBD1 (5 bases). Trimming cost V 3 bases and J 4 bases, with 9 bases left between them. Germline V lookup: CDR1 SNHLY, CDR2 FYNNEI. The length of the CDR3 is 13 residues. This chain's CDR3 is CASSEGRGETQYF. CDR3 coding DNA: TGTGCCAGCAGTGAGGGGCGCGGAGAGACCCAGTACTTC.

This chain connects TRBV19 to TRBJ2-3; 8 bases fit TRBD2. CDR3 size: 17 residues. J gave up 0 bases and V 2 bases, and 7 bases lay outside the gene matches. Germline assignment: CDR1 LNHDA and CDR2 SQIVND (reference sequence). The CDR3 spells CASSIRLAGLSTDTQYF. The CDR3 DNA reads TGTGCCAGTAGTATACGTCTAGCGGGCCTTAGCACAGATACGCAGTATTTT.

This clone was observed at least ten times. The chain joins TRBV28 to TRBJ2-3; D is possibly TRBD2 (5 bases). Germline CDR1 reads MDHEN; CDR2 reads SYDVKM. The ends were cut back, 10 bases at V and 5 bases at J, with 19 bases in the middle. The CDR3 runs to 14 residues. The CDR3 region has the DNA TGTGCCAACCAAGGCGGCCCAGAGGGAGATACGCAGTATTTT. Amino acids: CANQGGPEGDTQYF.

The CDR3 DNA is TGTGCCAGTAGTTCCTCCGGGTCGGGCTCCTACGAGCAGTACTTC. This sequence encodes CASSSSGSGSYEQYF. The gene calls are TRBV19 and TRBJ2-7, with unresolved D. CDR3 size: 15 residues. Germline CDR1 and CDR2: LNHDA and SQIVND (reference sequence). Trimming took off 5 bases at V and 0 bases at J, with 14 bases between the two ends.

The chain is built from TRBV5-1 and TRBJ2-7; possibly TRBD1 for D (5 bases). This CDR3 has 15 residues. Germline V gene data show CDR1 as SGHRS and CDR2 as YFSETQ. Trimming took 0 bases from V and 1 from J, leaving 11 bases between them. As DNA, the CDR3 is TGCGCCAGCAGCTTGGGGCAGGGTAGTTCCTACGAGCAGTACTTC. Residues: CASSLGQGSSYEQYF.

This sequence joins TRBV4-1 and TRBJ2-1, with 9 bases that match TRBD1. This CDR3 is built from 16 residues. V was pared by 0 bases and J by 3 bases, with 3 bases of the junction left unmatched. Germline lookup yields CDR1 MGHRA and CDR2 YSYEKL. CDR3 bases: TGCGCCAGCAGCCAAGACCGGGACAGGGACTACAATGAGCAGTTCTTC. It encodes CASSQDRDRDYNEQFF.

Only one count was recorded for this clone. V and J are TRBV19 and TRBJ1-4; no clear D. V was pared by 5 bases and J by 6 bases, with 16 bases between. The V gene's germline CDR1 is LNHDA and CDR2 SQIVND (reference sequence). This CDR3 region has 15 residues. The CDR3 DNA reads TGTGCCAGTAGTCCCCTGCGTGACAAGGATGAAAAACTGTTTTTT. Encoded protein: CASSPLRDKDEKLFF.

The chain has TRBV5-6 and TRBJ2-1, with a possible D match to TRBD2 (6 bases). This CDR3 has 15 residues. V was trimmed by 3 bases and J by 3 bases, leaving 13 bases between them. Looked up from germline, CDR1 is SGHDT and CDR2 is YYEEEE. CDR3 sequence reads: CASSSGLGIYNEQFF. The CDR3 nucleotides are TGTGCCAGCAGCTCGGGACTCGGAATCTACAATGAGCAGTTCTTC. Full variable domain (outside the CDR3, taken from reference TRBV5-6 and TRBJ2-1): DAGVTQSPTHLIKTRGQQVTLRCSPKSGHDTVSWYQQALGQGPQFIFQYYEEEERQRGNFPDRFSGHQFPNYSSELNVNALLLGDSALYLCASSSGLGIYNEQFFGPGTRLTVL.

This chain links TRBV6-2 or TRBV6-3 with TRBJ1-5, with TRBD1 matching over 12 bases. There are 15 residues in the CDR3. The ends lost 2 bases at V and 6 bases at J; junction bases unmatched: 2. CDR1 and CDR2 (germline): MNHEY, SVGEGT. The CDR3 DNA is TGTGCCAGCAGTTACGGGACAGGGGGCGTTCAGCCCCAGCATTTT. Its translation: CASSYGTGGVQPQHF.

The rearrangement uses TRBV7-9 and TRBJ2-3, with TRBD2 matching over 8 bases. CDR3 length: 15 residues. The germline CDR1 and CDR2 sequences are SEHNR and FQNEAQ (reference sequence). Germline trimming cut 6 bases from V and 1 base from J; bases unmatched to any gene: 6. This CDR3 reads CASRYSGGGTDTQYF. DNA of the CDR3: TGTGCCAGCAGGTACAGCGGGGGTGGCACAGATACGCAGTATTTT.

With respect to this clone: This sample includes further DNA sequences coding for the same CDR3. The J gene is TRBJ1-1, the V gene TRBV19; D is unresolved. Trimming left V 4 bases short and J 1 base short, with 7 bases between. The germline V gene has CDR1 LNHDA and CDR2 SQIVND (reference sequence). The CDR3 spans 13 residues. CDR3 DNA: TGTGCCAGTAGTACACAGAAGAACACTGAAGCTTTCTTT. Translated: CASSTQKNTEAFF.